These 25 T cell receptor beta chains were sequenced from one sample in a study of cytomegalovirus exposure and HLA in healthy donors. A multiplex PCR was run with 60 Vbeta primers and 13 Jbeta primers. Profiled with immunoSEQ multiplex PCR; TCRdb holds only in-frame clones, not every one. The sample contains about 170,000 clones, more than 75% of which appear only once. The sequenced sample consisted of PBMCs. Every receptor here comes from a girl aged 2 to 9 in good health and CMV-seropositive.

This clone was seen a handful of times. This chain connects TRBV5-1 to TRBJ2-2; D not resolved. Germline V gene lookup returns CDR1 SGHRS and CDR2 YFSETQ. This CDR3 is 15 amino acids long. V lost 0 bases and J lost 3, with 9 bases in between. Here the CDR3 reads CASSLGHFYTGELFF. The CDR3 DNA is TGCGCCAGCAGCTTGGGACATTTCTACACCGGGGAGCTGTTTTTT.

The chain couples TRBV4-1 to TRBJ2-2; D ambiguous. V gave up 1 base and J gave up 1 base, with 10 bases separating them. Germline loops: CDR1 MGHRA, CDR2 YSYEKL. CDR3 size: 16 residues. CDR3 protein: CASSQVPRKNTGELFF. CDR3 bases: TGCGCCAGCAGCCAAGTGCCTAGAAAGAACACCGGGGAGCTGTTTTTT.

V is TRBV13 and J is TRBJ1-2, with D possibly matching TRBD1 (6 bases). The V and J ends lost 5 bases and 6 bases respectively, with 16 bases between them. Germline values: CDR1 PRHDT, CDR2 FYEKMQ (reference sequence). CDR3 size: 14 residues. The CDR3: CASSARTGLDGYTF. CDR3 in DNA: TGTGCCAGCAGCGCACGTACAGGGTTGGATGGCTACACCTTC.

This clone is a singleton in its sample. For the CDR3, the DNA is TGCGCCAGCAGCCAGGGACAGACTAGCGGGAAAGAGACCCAGTACTTC. Translated, it gives CASSQGQTSGKETQYF. The chain joins TRBV4-1 to TRBJ2-5; 11 bases are shared with TRBD2. Trimming cost V 3 bases and J 3 bases; bases outside gene matches: 6. Germline-derived CDR1 and CDR2 are MGHRA and YSYEKL. This CDR3 is built from 16 residues.

The gene calls are TRBV30 and TRBJ2-5, with 7 bases aligning to TRBD1. The assigned J gene may be wrong: the sequence end matches TRBJ2-7 better. The length of the CDR3 is 14 residues. CDR1 is GTSNPN and CDR2 is SVGIG in the germline V gene (reference sequence). The CDR3 nucleotides read TGTGCCTGGAGTGTATTACAGGGGATCCACGAGCAGTACTTC. Residues: CAWSVLQGIHEQYF.

In its sample, this clone ranks as medium-sized. The chain couples TRBV6-5 to TRBJ2-7; perhaps TRBD2 as D (6 bases). The CDR3 covers 15 residues. V shed 9 bases and J shed 5 bases, with 23 bases lying between them. Germline V lookup: CDR1 MNHEY, CDR2 SVGAGI. The CDR3 spells CASGLATRLPHEQYF. The DNA for the CDR3 is TGTGCCAGTGGACTCGCGACTAGGCTCCCCCACGAGCAGTACTTC.

This rearrangement joins TRBV28 to TRBJ2-1; no definite D call. With 2 bases removed from V and 0 bases from J, the gap between germline ends came to 5 bases. This CDR3 contains 14 residues. Germline V CDR1 and CDR2: MDHEN, SYDVKM. CDR3 sequence: CASSLGRSYNEQFF. CDR3 nucleotides: TGTGCCAGCAGTTTAGGGCGCTCCTACAATGAGCAGTTCTTC.

This clone was seen a handful of times. One end of the junction varies from germline; a read error may be responsible. V and J are TRBV7-7 and TRBJ2-7; TRBD1 matches 9 bases. Germline V CDR1 and CDR2: SSHAT, FNYEAQ (reference sequence). The CDR3 is 16 amino acids. This chain's CDR3 is CASSLAPGTGIYEQYF. The DNA for the CDR3 is TGTGCTAGCAGCTTAGCACCTGGGACAGGGATCTACGAGCAGTACTTC.

J is TRBJ1-4 and V is TRBV7-9; D gene unclear. Per germline, CDR1 SEHNR and CDR2 FQNEAQ (reference sequence). The CDR3 consists of 15 residues. The V and J ends lost 1 base and 5 bases respectively, with 11 bases between them. CDR3 loop: CASSLERASNEKLFF. The DNA for the CDR3 is TGTGCCAGCAGCTTAGAGCGGGCTTCCAATGAAAAACTGTTTTTT.

The CDR3 spells CSASESGTGELRSYEQYF. CDR3 bases: TGCAGCGCGAGCGAATCCGGGACAGGGGAATTGAGGTCCTACGAGCAGTACTTC. The rearrangement links TRBV29-1 to TRBJ2-7, with TRBD1 matching 10 bases. After removal of 7 bases from V and 1 base from J, the junction contained 19 bases not matched to a gene. This CDR3 spans 18 amino acids. CDR1 is SQVTM, CDR2 ANQGSEA, per germline.

This chain links TRBV7-9 with TRBJ2-7; 8 nucleotides align to TRBD2. Germline values: CDR1 SEHNR, CDR2 FQNEAQ (reference sequence). V gave up 5 bases and J gave up 5 bases; unmatched junction bases: 11. The CDR3 has 15 residues. Written as DNA, the CDR3 is TGTGCCAGCAGCGATATTAGCGGGATTACCCACGAGCAGTACTTC. It encodes CASSDISGITHEQYF.

This chain joins TRBV28 and TRBJ1-4, with D perhaps TRBD1 (6 bases). The V gene lost 3 bases and the J gene lost 5 bases, with 13 bases spanning the gap. The CDR3 has 15 residues. Germline V gene lookup returns CDR1 MDHEN and CDR2 SYDVKM. The CDR3 coding sequence is TGTGCCAGCAGTTTTCGGGACAAACGGAATGAAAAACTGTTTTTT. Its protein product is CASSFRDKRNEKLFF.

The chain uses TRBV27 and TRBJ2-1; D gene ambiguous. Per germline, CDR1 MNHEY and CDR2 SMNVEV (reference sequence). The CDR3 is 12 residues long. V dropped 3 bases and J dropped 10 bases, with 10 bases sitting between them. The CDR3 region is CASSFLREEQFF. CDR3 nucleotides: TGTGCCAGCAGTTTCCTTCGTGAGGAGCAGTTCTTC.

This clone has a single count. The V and J genes are TRBV30 and TRBJ1-4; D may be TRBD1 (5 bases). V lost 3 bases to trimming and J lost 4 bases, with 12 bases between them. This CDR3 is 14 amino acids long. The germline V gene has CDR1 GTSNPN and CDR2 SVGIG (reference sequence). CDR3 loop: CAWRGQVHNEKLFF. The CDR3 DNA reads as TGTGCCTGGAGGGGGCAGGTACATAATGAAAAACTGTTTTTT.

V usage is TRBV18 and J usage is TRBJ2-5; 12 nucleotides match TRBD2. The ends lost 5 bases at V and 3 bases at J; junction bases unmatched: 4. Germline lookup yields CDR1 KGHSH and CDR2 LQKENI. The CDR3 has 15 residues. CDR3 nucleotide sequence: TGTGCCAGCTCATCCCGGACTAGCGGGGAAGAGACCCAGTACTTC. Translating gives CASSSRTSGEETQYF.

This clone was seen more than once but under ten times. This sequence joins TRBV30 and TRBJ1-2; D perhaps matches TRBD1 (6 bases). The V gene's germline CDR1 is GTSNPN and CDR2 SVGIG (reference sequence). This CDR3 contains 14 residues. Trimming cost V 5 bases and J 3 bases, with 16 bases left between them. This CDR3 is CAWGRGVGHYGYTF. The CDR3 DNA sequence: TGTGCCTGGGGCAGGGGAGTCGGGCACTATGGCTACACCTTC.

The chain joins TRBV2 to TRBJ1-1, with a tentative D call TRBD1 (6 bases). CDR3 size: 13 residues. Per germline, CDR1 SNHLY and CDR2 FYNNEI. V was shortened by 4 bases and J by 5 bases, with 11 bases between the two germline ends. As DNA, the CDR3 is TGTGCCAGCAGTGGGGAGGGGGAAACTGAAGCTTTCTTT. This encodes CASSGEGETEAFF.

The V gene is TRBV30, the J gene TRBJ2-1; TRBD1 matches 7 bases. CDR1 is GTSNPN, CDR2 SVGIG, per germline (reference sequence). V gave up 6 bases and J gave up 7 bases; unmatched junction bases: 9. CDR3 length: 13 amino acids. The CDR3 protein is CACPTGKGNEQFF. DNA of the CDR3: TGTGCCTGCCCGACAGGGAAAGGGAATGAGCAGTTCTTC.

The V gene is TRBV29-1, the J gene TRBJ1-1; tentatively, D is TRBD1 (5 bases). Germline CDR1 and CDR2: SQVTM and ANQGSEA. Trimming removed 1 base at V and 4 bases at J, with 19 bases between. CDR3 length: 16 amino acids. The CDR3 DNA reads as TGCAGCGTTGAAGCCGACAGTGGTTTAGTTATCACTGAAGCTTTCTTT. This encodes CSVEADSGLVITEAFF.

The rearrangement links TRBV27 to TRBJ1-5, with TRBD1 identical over 9 bases. From germline, CDR1 is MNHEY and CDR2 SMNVEV (reference sequence). The V and J ends lost 5 bases and 4 bases, in that order; junction bases with no gene match: 9. The CDR3 totals 16 residues. This chain's CDR3 is CASSLRQGGKNQPQHF. The CDR3 DNA follows: TGTGCCAGCAGTCTACGACAGGGGGGGAAAAATCAGCCCCAGCATTTT.

The chain has TRBV5-4 and TRBJ2-5; the D gene is possibly TRBD2 (5 bases). The ends were cut back, 0 bases at V and 5 bases at J, with 11 bases in the middle. Germline CDR1 and CDR2: SGHNT and YYREEE (reference sequence). This CDR3 is 14 amino acids long. CDR3 in DNA: TGTGCCAGCAGCTTGGGTGGACTGACGGAGACCCAGTACTTC. Amino acid sequence: CASSLGGLTETQYF.

This clone has more than one count but fewer than ten. This rearrangement joins TRBV9 to TRBJ1-1, with no clear D. Germline lookup yields CDR1 SGDLS and CDR2 YYNGEE. The ends were cut back, 3 bases at V and 8 bases at J, with 11 bases in the middle. CDR3 length: 12 amino acids. In nucleotides, the CDR3 is TGTGCCAGCAGCGGACTACTAGACGAAGCTTTCTTT. Translated, it gives CASSGLLDEAFF. Looking up the rest from reference TRBV9 and TRBJ1-1 gives the full variable domain: DSGVTQTPKHLITATGQRVTLRCSPRSGDLSVYWYQQSLDQGLQFLIQYYNGEERAKGNILERFSAQQFPDLHSELNLSSLELGDSALYFCASSGLLDEAFFGQGTRLTVV.

The chain employs TRBV19 and TRBJ2-1; 8 bases map to TRBD2. Germline V CDR1 and CDR2: LNHDA, SQIVND (reference sequence). Trimming cost V 2 bases and J 6 bases; bases outside gene matches: 3. The CDR3 spans 14 residues. The CDR3 DNA is TGTGCCAGTAGTATAAGGCGGGAGGTCAATGAGCAGTTCTTC. Residues: CASSIRREVNEQFF.

The V gene is TRBV6-9, the J gene TRBJ2-3, with D perhaps TRBD1 (6 bases). This CDR3 contains 12 residues. Germline lookup yields CDR1 MNHGY and CDR2 SVAAGI. The V end lost 11 bases, the J end lost 4 bases, and 13 bases lay between the germline ends. The CDR3: CAGPKGADTQYF. The CDR3 DNA sequence: TGTGCCGGCCCTAAGGGGGCAGATACGCAGTATTTT.

The J gene is TRBJ2-7, the V gene TRBV9; 11 bases map to TRBD2. The V gene end was trimmed by 4 bases and the J gene end by 5 bases; junction bases not matched to a gene: 8. This CDR3 is built from 15 residues. In germline, CDR1 is SGDLS, CDR2 YYNGEE. The CDR3 DNA follows: TGTGCCAGCAGCCCTACTAGCGGGAGATCCCACGAGCAGTACTTC. Protein: CASSPTSGRSHEQYF.